A single T cell receptor (beta chain) is shown here with its context. Its antigen is unknown. There are no base qualities to consult, and no much larger clone falls within one base. The data were obtained in a study of T cell responses to AZD1222 COVID-19 vaccine (dated by TCRdb to the early 2020s). Context from the whole study: AZD1222 recipients whose second dose came at about 4 weeks and those whose second dose came at about 12 weeks were combined into one group, since spike-specific TCR depth and breadth did not differ between the two schedules. A total of around 240 trial participants underwent TCR sequencing, of whom more than 200 had received two doses of AZD1222 and approximately 26 had received two doses of the MenACWY control vaccine. Enrollment into the trials was organized by age into subgroups of 18-55, 56-69 and 70-plus years, and those subgroups contained about 150, 27 and 61 TCR-sequenced participants, respectively. Broader findings and caveats from the paper: Vaccine-associated CD4 TCRs spanned the whole spike protein, with dominant responses in regions 160-218 and 743-854. In the small 56-69-year group, the increase in depth fell short of significance, most likely because of low power. Reportedly, close to half of the unique spike-specific TCRs recognized epitopes lying outside the regions that are mutated in the B.1.351 and B.1.1.7 variants. Because no samples from the day 14 peak response were available, repertoires could be characterized only after the peak T cell response. A significant rise in spike-specific TCR breadth and depth was observed after two AZD1222 doses relative to day 0 and relative to MenACWY recipients. Participants were mostly white British, with more females than males. The authors suggested clonal diversity may have been underestimated. Only five to seven AZD1222 recipients were SARS-CoV-2 seropositive at baseline, limiting conclusions about previously exposed vaccinees.

The CDR3 regions of human TCRbeta chains were subjected to immunosequencing. In the source study's methods: Repertoire TCRs were checked for matches against a reference library of SARS-CoV-2-specific TCRs that had been generated using the MIRA antigen-specificity platform. Breadth was defined as the fraction of unique TCRs that were SARS-CoV-2-associated. Depth was defined as the fraction of total T cells that were SARS-CoV-2-associated. Using the MIRA data, every spike-specific TCR was mapped to the spike region that the TCR reacted to and assigned to either a CD4 or a CD8 class. Log10-transformed breadth and depth values were compared by one-way ANOVA with Sidak's multiple comparisons tests. Here the immuneACCESS table is served through TCRdb, limited to in-frame sequences with V and J called. Missing clones are a known gap in these copies; in checked studies unresolved V genes cover under half, and the rest lacks a known reason. V and J calls plus clone size are reproduced from that table; the DNA served to infer D and trimming. In this sample the table shows 150,000 or so clones, 88% of which occur a single time. Of the sample, around 3% falls within the top ten clones.

The germline V gene yields KGHSH for CDR1 and LQKENI for CDR2. V loses 0 bases of germline sequence and J loses 3 bases, and the interval between the two ends is 23 bases. The CDR3 numbers 19 residues from cysteine through phenylalanine. Just the 57-base CDR3 DNA is kept, in frame starting at base 1. Reading the label with the study, this specimen's time point is: baseline before first vaccination. Vaccinee samples were obtained from the UK trials COV001 and COV002, which included a single-blind randomized controlled phase 2/3 trial of AZD1222 (ChAdOx1 nCoV-19) in healthy adults. Trial participant PBMC samples were collected at day 0 and day 28 after the second dose for TCRbeta chain sequencing.

This TCR came from an adult in good health. The sequences come from peripheral blood, collected on day 0 of AZD1222 vaccination. The V and J genes are TRBV18 and TRBJ1-1; the D gene is not confidently resolved. The CDR3 is CASSPPNSLFRREHTEAFF. The bases are TGTGCCAGCTCACCACCGAACAGTCTCTTCCGGAGGGAGCACACTGAAGCTTTCTTT.